This TCR beta chain came from a study of T cell responses to AZD1222 COVID-19 vaccine. Study-wide findings and caveats: Vaccine-related CD4 TCRs covered spike, predominating at 160-218 and 743-854. Baseline antibody screening turned up just a handful of seropositive AZD1222 recipients.

Regarding this clone: Its antigen is undetermined.

The CDR3 loop spans 14 amino acids. With V trimmed by 7 bases and J by 3 bases, 8 bases remained unmatched. Looked up from germline, CDR1 is MNHEY and CDR2 is SVGAGI. The protocol was immunoSEQ multiplex PCR, while the TCRdb copy is restricted to in-frame clones and leaves out a portion. The sample carries some 120,000 clones, roughly nine tenths recorded once. This chain connects TRBV6-5 to TRBJ2-7, with 8 bases identical to TRBD1. The TCR was taken from an adult in good health. This material consisted of peripheral blood, taken on day 0 of AZD1222 vaccination. The DNA of the CDR3 is TGTGCCAGCACCCCGGGACAGGCTCTCTACGAGCAGTACTTC. Translation: CASTPGQALYEQYF.